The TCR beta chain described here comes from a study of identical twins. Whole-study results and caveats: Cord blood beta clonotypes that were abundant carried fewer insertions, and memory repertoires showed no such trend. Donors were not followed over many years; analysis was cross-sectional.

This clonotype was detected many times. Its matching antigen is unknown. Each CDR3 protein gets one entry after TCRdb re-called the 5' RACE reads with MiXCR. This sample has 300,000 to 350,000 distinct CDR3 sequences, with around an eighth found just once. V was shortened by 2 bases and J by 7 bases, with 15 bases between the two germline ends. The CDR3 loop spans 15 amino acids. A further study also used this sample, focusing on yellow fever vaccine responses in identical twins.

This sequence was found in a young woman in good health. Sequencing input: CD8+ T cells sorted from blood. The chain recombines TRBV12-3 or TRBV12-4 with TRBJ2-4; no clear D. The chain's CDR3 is CASSLSSWVSNIQYF. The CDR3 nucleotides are TGTGCCAGCAGTTTATCGTCGTGGGTGAGCAACATTCAGTACTTC.